The clone carrying this TCR beta chain is a singleton in its sample. These data originate in a study of blood T cell repertoires in COVID-19. Background on the study: The United States, Italy and Spain provided the acute and convalescent COVID-19 samples. T cells, B-cell-depleted T cells, or PBMCs provided the cDNA or gDNA that served as material.

J lost 3 bases, V lost 0 bases, and 6 bases had no gene match. The germline V gene encodes CDR1 MNHNY and CDR2 SVGAGI (reference sequence). The CDR3 is 16 amino acids. Original analysis: Estimation of nucleated cell counts was performed using reference gene primer amplification. Here immunoSEQ multiplex PCR was the method, and the copy in TCRdb shows in-frame clones only, minus some. The DNA was the basis for D and trimming; V, J and clone size are from that table. The sample has some 90,000 clones, less than 85% seen once. Sequencing used peripheral blood. The clonotype originates from a human donor in a cohort sampled during active COVID-19. The chain joins TRBV6-6 to TRBJ2-3; 7 positions match TRBD1. The CDR3 protein is CASSYSGTAETDTQYF. The CDR3 DNA reads as TGTGCCAGCAGTTACTCTGGGACAGCGGAAACAGATACGCAGTATTTT.